The clone carrying this TCR beta chain has just one count. This CDR3 has 12 residues. V was trimmed by 8 bases and J by 3 bases, leaving 11 bases between them. Germline assignment: CDR1 MNHNY and CDR2 SVGAGI (reference sequence). This entry comes from a study of blood T cell repertoires in COVID-19. Looking at the study overall: The analysed material was cDNA or gDNA that came from T cells, B-cell-depleted T cells, or PBMCs.

Original data processing: Using reference gene primer amplification, nucleated cell counts were estimated. The assay was immunoSEQ multiplex PCR, and TCRdb's table has in-frame clones only and misses some. That table is the source of V, J and clone size, and D and trimming were worked out from the DNA. The table includes roughly 300,000 clones, more than 70% detected once. The rearrangement joins TRBV6-6 to TRBJ2-7; D perhaps matches TRBD2 (5 bases). This receptor was obtained from a woman aged 45-65 years who had recovered from COVID-19. The sample consisted of peripheral blood. The CDR3: CASGVGGYEQYF. The CDR3 region has the DNA TGTGCCAGCGGAGTTGGAGGCTACGAGCAGTACTTC.